This TCR beta chain was found in a study of T-cell memory formation after mild COVID-19. Study as a whole: Largely, the TCR clusters proved donor specific.

Study findings and constraints: Confirmation was lacking for SARS-CoV-2 specificity of second-wave clones that peaked on day 37. From day 15 to 85, contracting clones were balanced between CD4 and CD8, whereas later expanders leaned toward CD4+. Several responding clones turned up in pre-infection memory, indicating that cross-reactive memory may have taken part.

TCRdb fed the 5' RACE reads into MiXCR, producing one record per CDR3 protein. Of 350,000 or so distinct CDR3 sequences in the sample, under 15% were seen once. This clonotype was seen more than once but under ten times. The antigen is not known. Trimming took 0 bases from V and 2 from J, leaving 11 bases between them. The CDR3 covers 15 residues. The germline CDR1 and CDR2 sequences are SGDLS and YYNGEE. The sequence came from a man aged 18 to 30 who had mild COVID-19 (a few samples of this study predate the infection). Cell type and time point are not known. The chain carries TRBV9 and TRBJ2-5; D may correspond to TRBD1 or TRBD2 (6 bases each). The specimen sequenced was PBMCs or a T cell subset sorted from them (not recorded which). CDR3 protein: CASSVVGGTQETQYF. CDR3 nucleotides: TGTGCCAGCAGCGTAGTCGGGGGCACGCAAGAGACCCAGTACTTC.